Detailed here is one T cell receptor (beta chain). What it recognizes is unknown. The data were obtained in a study of long-term antiretroviral therapy in people with HIV. Overall study findings and caveats: Blood specimens, gathered between about 2003 and 2018, were possibly obtained under older ART regimens. Whereas controls had wider CDR3 length ranges, HIV repertoires had narrower ones.

Researchers report immunoSEQ v3.0 was run at survey level. Sequencing set out to capture about 35,000-55,000 T-cell genomes per sample. Generated by immunoSEQ multiplex PCR, the TCRdb table keeps only in-frame clones and is missing some. In the table there are 15,000 to 20,000 clones, approximately 79% of which are singletons. Going into DNA extraction, samples held roughly 0.95-10 million cryopreserved PBMC. The sample here was unsorted PBMCs, taken 2.3 years after starting antiretroviral therapy. The sequence was collected from a woman between 40 and 50 years old with HIV.

The CDR3: CASSIIGPRNEQFF. CDR3 DNA sequence: TGTGCCAGTAGTATTATAGGTCCGAGGAATGAGCAGTTCTTC. The chain carries TRBV19 and TRBJ2-1; D not certain. Germline V gene lookup returns CDR1 LNHDA and CDR2 SQIVND (reference sequence). V was pared by 3 bases and J by 7 bases, with 13 bases between. This CDR3 is 14 amino acids long.